The 8 T cell receptor beta chains listed next were all sequenced from one sample in a study of OX40 agonist ivuxolimab in advanced cancers. Sequencing used immunoSEQ multiplex PCR; TCRdb keeps in-frame clones, though not all of them. In the table there are about 47,000 clones, around four fifths of which are singletons. The sequencing used CD4+ or CD8+ T cells sorted from blood, collected in a trial of the OX40 agonist ivuxolimab. These receptors were obtained from an adult with an advanced solid tumor such as melanoma, head and neck, liver or kidney cancer.

CDR3 in amino acids: CASSPPWATGELFF. The CDR3, as DNA: TGTGCCAGCAGCCCACCTTGGGCCACCGGGGAGCTGTTTTTT. The chain recombines TRBV5-5 with TRBJ2-2, with D unclear. V was pared by 4 bases and J by 4 bases, with 11 bases between. The CDR3 has 14 residues. CDR1 and CDR2 from the germline V gene are SGHKS and YYEKEE (reference sequence).

The table lists this clone with a few counts. The chain joins TRBV6-4 to TRBJ2-3; 9 bases fit TRBD2. CDR3 length: 16 amino acids. Germline assignment: CDR1 MRHNA and CDR2 SNTAGT. V was clipped by 5 bases and J by 3 bases; unmatched bases: 9. The CDR3 nucleotides are TGTGCCAGCAGTTCCCGAGCGGGAGGAGGGACAGATACGCAGTATTTT. Its protein is CASSSRAGGGTDTQYF.

V usage is TRBV9 and J usage is TRBJ2-7; D is undetermined. This CDR3 spans 14 amino acids. Trimming cost V 0 bases and J 3 bases, with 10 bases left between them. The germline V gene has CDR1 SGDLS and CDR2 YYNGEE. The CDR3 here is CASSVGDGVYEQYF. CDR3 bases: TGTGCCAGCAGCGTAGGTGATGGGGTCTACGAGCAGTACTTC.

In its sample, this clone was seen once. The rearrangement uses TRBV27 and TRBJ2-3; D call uncertain. V was cut by 2 bases and J by 4 bases, with 7 bases left in between. Germline-derived CDR1 and CDR2 are MNHEY and SMNVEV (reference sequence). CDR3 length: 13 residues. The CDR3, as DNA: TGTGCCAGCAGTTTACGGGCGTCAGATACGCAGTATTTT. Translated: CASSLRASDTQYF.

The CDR3 DNA is TGTGCCAGCAGACAGGGTTCCGGCTCTGGAAACACCATATATTTT. Encoded protein: CASRQGSGSGNTIYF. The chain recombines TRBV27 with TRBJ1-3, with a weak D call TRBD1 (6 bases). V lost 6 bases to trimming and J lost 0 bases, with 12 bases between them. The germline V gene has CDR1 MNHEY and CDR2 SMNVEV (reference sequence). The length of the CDR3 is 15 residues.

This chain connects TRBV13 to TRBJ2-1, with 9 bases matching TRBD2. Per the germline V gene, CDR1 is PRHDT and CDR2 is FYEKMQ (reference sequence). This CDR3 contains 16 residues. Trimming at V came to 0 bases and at J to 4 bases, leaving 4 bases not matched to a gene. The CDR3 here is CASSLGGAGGYNEQFF. The CDR3 coding sequence is TGTGCCAGCAGCTTAGGCGGAGCGGGGGGATACAATGAGCAGTTCTTC.

The V call is TRBV19, the J call TRBJ2-7; perhaps TRBD2 as D (6 bases). V lost 6 bases to trimming and J lost 7 bases, with 19 bases between them. There are 14 residues in the CDR3. Looked up from germline, CDR1 is LNHDA and CDR2 is SQIVND (reference sequence). CDR3 nucleotide sequence: TGTGCCAGTAGCTCGGGACCGCTCGGGGGAGAGCAGTACTTC. Translating it yields CASSSGPLGGEQYF. Combining the CDR3 with reference TRBV19 and TRBJ2-7 gives the whole variable domain DGGITQSPKYLFRKEGQNVTLSCEQNLNHDAMYWYRQDPGQGLRLIYYSQIVNDFQKGDIAEGYSVSREKKESFPLTVTSAQKNPTAFYLCASSSGPLGGEQYFGPGTRLTVT.

The chain is built from TRBV5-1 and TRBJ2-7; tentatively, D is TRBD1 (6 bases). The V gene lost 2 bases and the J gene lost 3 bases, with 15 bases spanning the gap. There are 15 residues in the CDR3. Germline CDR1 is SGHRS and CDR2 is YFSETQ. CDR3 DNA: TGCGCCAGCAGCTTTAACCCCCCACAGGGCTACGAGCAGTACTTC. It yields the protein CASSFNPPQGYEQYF.